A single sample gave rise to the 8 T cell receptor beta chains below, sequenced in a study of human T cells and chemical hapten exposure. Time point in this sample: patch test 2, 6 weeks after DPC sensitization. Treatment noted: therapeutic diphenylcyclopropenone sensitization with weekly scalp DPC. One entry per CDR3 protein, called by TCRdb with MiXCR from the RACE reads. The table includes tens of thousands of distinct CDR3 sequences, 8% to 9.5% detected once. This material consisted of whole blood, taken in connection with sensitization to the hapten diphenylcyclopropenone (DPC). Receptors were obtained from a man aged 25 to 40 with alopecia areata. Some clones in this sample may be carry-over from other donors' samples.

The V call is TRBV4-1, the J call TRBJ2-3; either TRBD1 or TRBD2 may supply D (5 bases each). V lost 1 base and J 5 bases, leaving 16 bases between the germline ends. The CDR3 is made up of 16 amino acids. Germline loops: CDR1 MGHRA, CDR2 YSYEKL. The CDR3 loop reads CASSQGLGGGGDTQYF. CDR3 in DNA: TGCGCCAGCAGCCAAGGACTCGGTGGGGGTGGAGATACGCAGTATTTT.

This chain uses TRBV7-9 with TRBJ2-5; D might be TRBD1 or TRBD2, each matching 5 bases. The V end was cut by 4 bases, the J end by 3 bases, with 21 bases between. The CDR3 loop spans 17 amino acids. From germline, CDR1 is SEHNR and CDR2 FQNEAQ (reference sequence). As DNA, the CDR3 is TGTGCCAGCAGCTACAAGGGCTTGGGGACCGACAAAGAGACCCAGTACTTC. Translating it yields CASSYKGLGTDKETQYF.

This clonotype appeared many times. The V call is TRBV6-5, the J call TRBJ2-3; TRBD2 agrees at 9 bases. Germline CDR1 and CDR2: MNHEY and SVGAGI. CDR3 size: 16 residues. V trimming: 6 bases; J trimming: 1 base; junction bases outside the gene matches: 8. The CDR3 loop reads CASSPRGGVGTDTQYF. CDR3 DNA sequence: TGTGCCAGCAGCCCGCGGGGGGGAGTCGGCACAGATACGCAGTATTTT.

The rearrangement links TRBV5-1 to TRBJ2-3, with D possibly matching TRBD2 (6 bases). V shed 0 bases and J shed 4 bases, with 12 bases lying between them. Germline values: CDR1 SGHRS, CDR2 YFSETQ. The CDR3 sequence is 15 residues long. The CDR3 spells CASSLDSGEADTQYF. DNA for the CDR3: TGCGCCAGCAGCTTGGATTCGGGGGAGGCAGATACGCAGTATTTT.

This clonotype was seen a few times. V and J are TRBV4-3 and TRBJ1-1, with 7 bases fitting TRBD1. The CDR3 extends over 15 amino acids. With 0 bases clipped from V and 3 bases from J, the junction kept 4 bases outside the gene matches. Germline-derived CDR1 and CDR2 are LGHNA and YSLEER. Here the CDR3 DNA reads TGCGCCAGCAGCCAAGAAGGAGGGGGCTACACTGAAGCTTTCTTT. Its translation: CASSQEGGGYTEAFF.

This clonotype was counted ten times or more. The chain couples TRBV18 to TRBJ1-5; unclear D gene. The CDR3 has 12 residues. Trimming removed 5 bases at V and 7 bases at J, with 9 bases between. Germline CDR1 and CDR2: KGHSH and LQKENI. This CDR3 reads CASSDPGQPQHF. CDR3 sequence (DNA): TGTGCCAGCTCAGATCCAGGACAGCCCCAGCATTTT.

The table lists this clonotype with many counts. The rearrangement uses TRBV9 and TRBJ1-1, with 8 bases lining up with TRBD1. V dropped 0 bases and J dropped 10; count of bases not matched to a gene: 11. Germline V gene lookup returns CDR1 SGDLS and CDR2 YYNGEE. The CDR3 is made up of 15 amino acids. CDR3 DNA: TGTGCCAGCAGCGTAGGTTCGGGACAGGACGCTGGAGCTTTCTTT. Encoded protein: CASSVGSGQDAGAFF.

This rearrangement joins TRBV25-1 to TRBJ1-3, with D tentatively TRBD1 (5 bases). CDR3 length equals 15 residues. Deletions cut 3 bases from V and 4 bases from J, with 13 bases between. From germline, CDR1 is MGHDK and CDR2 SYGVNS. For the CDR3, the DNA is TGTGCCAGCAGTGAGAAAAGGGGCTGGGGAAACACCATATATTTT. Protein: CASSEKRGWGNTIYF.